This note documents a single TCR beta chain sequence. Naivety among CD8 cells was defined by CD45RO negativity and positive CCR7 selection, thereby excluding terminally differentiated effector memory CD45RA+ cells. Sorted-subset replicate PCRs used 200 ng of genomic DNA. This amount corresponded to about 29,000 T cell genomes. Clones were sequenced by immunoSEQ multiplex PCR, and TCRdb holds only the in-frame ones, with some missing. The sample shows 1.5 million to 2.5 million clones, about 95% of them seen only once. This entry is derived from a study of shared clonotypes between healthy human individuals. Across the study: Each donor's CD4 naive and CD4 memory cells filled three plates apiece, CD8 naive two, and CD8 memory one.

The sequence was collected from a young man in good health. Sequencing was performed on naive CD8+ T cells sorted from blood.

CDR3 DNA sequence: TGTGCCAGCAGCTTAACAGGGAATTCGAACACCGGGGAGCTGTTTTTT. Residues: CASSLTGNSNTGELFF. The chain couples TRBV11-2 to TRBJ2-2; tentative D call: TRBD1 (6 bases). The CDR3 runs to 16 residues. From germline, CDR1 is SGHAT and CDR2 FQNNGV. V shed 2 bases and J shed 0 bases, with 10 bases lying between them. Complete variable domain (other parts from reference TRBV11-2 and TRBJ2-2): EAGVAQSPRYKIIEKRQSVAFWCNPISGHATLYWYQQILGQGPKLLIQFQNNGVVDDSQLPKDRFSAERLKGVDSTLKIQPAKLEDSAVYLCASSLTGNSNTGELFFGEGSRLTVL.